What follows is one T cell receptor beta chain and its context. The CDR3 sequence is 14 residues long. In germline, CDR1 is SGHAT, CDR2 FQNNGV. Trimming took 5 bases from V and 3 from J; bases not matched to a gene: 5. The data were obtained in a study of T cell responses to AZD1222 COVID-19 vaccine. Sequencing used immunoSEQ multiplex PCR; TCRdb keeps in-frame clones, though not all of them. There are 85,000 to 90,000 clones in the sample; about nine tenths occur only once, and roughly 5.3% lies in the top ten. Material: peripheral blood, obtained 28 days after the second AZD1222 dose. The genes are TRBV11-2 and TRBJ1-2, with TRBD1 matching over 8 bases. The TCR originated in an adult who received the AZD1222 COVID-19 vaccine. The CDR3 sequence: CASSDRQGYYGYTF. CDR3 nucleotides: TGTGCCAGCAGCGATCGACAGGGGTACTATGGCTACACCTTC.